Below, one T cell receptor beta chain is given with its context. Antigen specificity is unknown. The data were taken from a study of OX40 agonist ivuxolimab in advanced cancers. Study-level findings and limits: Dose levels from 0.1 to 3.0 mg/kg saw CD4+ and CD8+ blood T cells expand clonally by week 6.

Sequencing used immunoSEQ multiplex PCR; TCRdb keeps in-frame clones, though not all of them. Here the sample spans roughly 77,000 clones, around 92% being singletons. Per germline, CDR1 SGHAT and CDR2 FQDESV (reference sequence). CDR3 length: 15 amino acids. Trimming cost V 5 bases and J 7 bases; bases outside gene matches: 13. The source was CD4+ or CD8+ T cells sorted from blood, collected in a trial of the OX40 agonist ivuxolimab. The V gene is TRBV11-1, the J gene TRBJ2-7; TRBD1 agrees at 8 bases. The receptor was isolated from an adult with an advanced solid tumor such as melanoma, head and neck, liver or kidney cancer. The CDR3 DNA follows: TGTGCCAGCAGCCTCAGGGGGCGCGTTATGGAGGAGCAGTACTTC. Residues: CASSLRGRVMEEQYF.